The 21 T cell receptor beta chains presented below share a single source sample, sequenced in a study of CD8 T cells in ankylosing spondylitis. TCRdb processed the 5' RACE reads anew with MiXCR; each CDR3 protein has one entry. Of about 130,000 distinct CDR3 sequences listed, about 7.3% are singletons. The sample taken for sequencing was blood, either unsorted or a sorted T cell fraction (not recorded which). These receptors all come from a female donor with ankylosing spondylitis or in good health (not recorded which).

This clonotype has ten or more counts. The chain couples TRBV19 to TRBJ1-5, with TRBD1 as a possible D gene (5 bases). With 6 bases removed from V and 3 bases from J, the gap between germline ends came to 12 bases. In germline, CDR1 is LNHDA, CDR2 SQIVND (reference sequence). This CDR3 is built from 14 residues. CDR3 protein: CASREGPNNQPQHF. In DNA, the CDR3 is TGTGCCAGTAGGGAGGGGCCGAACAATCAGCCCCAGCATTTT.

In this sample, this clonotype turned up many times. V is TRBV5-1 and J is TRBJ2-4; no reliable D call. This CDR3 has 15 amino acids. CDR1 SGHRS and CDR2 YFSETQ come from the germline V gene. V lost 3 bases and J lost 5, with 15 bases in between. CDR3 sequence: CASSSGPESQNIQYF. Written as DNA, the CDR3 is TGCGCCAGCAGCTCGGGCCCTGAGAGCCAAAACATTCAGTACTTC.

Ten or more counts support this clonotype. The V and J genes are TRBV6-1 and TRBJ1-2; D is unclear. Trimming shortened V by 5 bases and J by 4 bases, and 11 bases separated the two germline ends. Germline CDR1 and CDR2: MNHNS and SASEGT. This CDR3 contains 13 residues. CDR3 sequence reads: CASSPGRAYGYTF. The CDR3 DNA reads TGTGCCAGCAGTCCGGGCCGCGCCTATGGCTACACCTTC.

This clonotype was recorded at least ten times. The V and J genes are TRBV12-5 and TRBJ2-2; 9 bases agree with TRBD1. V dropped 4 bases and J dropped 7; count of bases not matched to a gene: 4. Germline V gene data show CDR1 as LGHNT and CDR2 as FRNRAP. This CDR3 spans 14 amino acids. CDR3 residues: CASGWDRAGGELFF. For the CDR3, the DNA is TGTGCTAGTGGTTGGGACAGGGCAGGCGGGGAGCTGTTTTTT.

This clonotype has ten or more counts. CDR3 DNA sequence: TGTGCCAGCAGCAAGCCTGGGACGCCCTACGAGCAGTACTTC. This sequence encodes CASSKPGTPYEQYF. This chain connects TRBV9 to TRBJ2-7; the D gene could be TRBD1 or TRBD2 (5 bases each). V lost 4 bases and J 2 bases, leaving 13 bases between the germline ends. Germline CDR1 SGDLS, CDR2 YYNGEE. CDR3 size: 14 residues.

This clonotype was seen repeatedly, ten times or more. The chain is built from TRBV7-2 and TRBJ2-1, with D unclear. From germline, CDR1 is SGHTA and CDR2 FQGNSA. The CDR3 loop spans 13 amino acids. Trimming took off 1 base at V and 8 bases at J, with 9 bases between the two ends. CDR3 nucleotide sequence: TGTGCCAGCAGCTTAGGGTCGAGCGATGAGCAGTTCTTC. Protein product: CASSLGSSDEQFF. Variable domain in full (rest from reference TRBV7-2 and TRBJ2-1): GAGVSQSPSNKVTEKGKDVELRCDPISGHTALYWYRQSLGQGLEFLIYFQGNSAPDKSGLPSDRFSAERTGGSVSTLTIQRTQQEDSAVYLCASSLGSSDEQFFGPGTRLTVL.

This clonotype was seen repeatedly, ten times or more. V usage is TRBV20-1 and J usage is TRBJ2-1; the match to TRBD2 covers 11 bases. CDR1 is DFQATT, CDR2 SNEGSKA, per germline (reference sequence). Trimming took 3 bases from V and 14 from J; bases not matched to a gene: 6. The CDR3 runs 12 residues. The CDR3 DNA sequence: TGCAGTGCTAGTAGCGGGGGGGCTTTTAAGTTCTTC. It is translated as CSASSGGAFKFF.

This clonotype was picked up many times. The genes are TRBV20-1 and TRBJ2-2, with a possible D match to TRBD2 (6 bases). The CDR3 spans 13 residues. From germline, CDR1 is DFQATT and CDR2 SNEGSKA (reference sequence). With 0 bases removed from V and 9 bases from J, the gap between germline ends came to 11 bases. The CDR3, as DNA: TGCAGTGCTAGAGACCCCAGCGGGCGGGAGCTGTTTTTT. Its translation is CSARDPSGRELFF.

This clonotype has at least ten counts. This chain uses TRBV20-1 with TRBJ1-2; D might be TRBD1 (5 bases). Germline CDR1 and CDR2: DFQATT and SNEGSKA (reference sequence). CDR3 length: 14 amino acids. V lost 6 bases, J lost 2 bases, and 16 bases lay in between. This CDR3 is CSAPAGGHNYGYTF. The CDR3 nucleotides are TGCAGTGCCCCAGCGGGGGGTCACAACTATGGCTACACCTTC.

In its sample, this clonotype was seen many times. The chain is built from TRBV5-1 and TRBJ1-2, with a possible D match to TRBD1 (6 bases). Per germline, CDR1 SGHRS and CDR2 YFSETQ. Trimming took off 4 bases at V and 4 bases at J, with 29 bases between the two ends. The CDR3 length is 19 residues. The CDR3 DNA reads as TGCGCCAGCAGCCCTCGGATGCCAGGGGCCCCCGTTTCTTTCTATGGCTACACCTTC. Translated, it gives CASSPRMPGAPVSFYGYTF.

The chain carries TRBV11-2 and TRBJ2-5; 9 bases fit TRBD2. Germline-derived CDR1 and CDR2 are SGHAT and FQNNGV. This CDR3 comprises 16 residues. V trimming: 3 bases; J trimming: 2 bases; junction bases outside the gene matches: 7. The DNA for the CDR3 is TGTGCCAGCAGCTTCTTGGTTGCGGGGGGGCAAGAGACCCAGTACTTC. Protein product: CASSFLVAGGQETQYF.

Ten or more counts support this clonotype. The genes are TRBV9 and TRBJ2-7; TRBD1 agrees at 7 bases. J was trimmed by 2 bases and V by 4 bases; bases with no gene match: 6. The CDR3 totals 14 residues. CDR1 and CDR2 (germline): SGDLS, YYNGEE. This CDR3 is CASSPKGQTYEQYF. In DNA, the CDR3 is TGTGCCAGCAGCCCAAAGGGACAGACCTACGAGCAGTACTTC.

The CDR3 coding sequence is TGTGCCTCTCACAGGGGGCCTGGAAACACCATATATTTT. This gives the protein CASHRGPGNTIYF. J is TRBJ1-3 and V is TRBV10-3, with 9 nucleotides matching TRBD1. The CDR3 contains 13 residues. Germline CDR1 ENHRY, CDR2 SYGVKD. V gave up 11 bases and J gave up 2 bases; unmatched junction bases: 4.

There are many counts of this clonotype. V usage is TRBV27 and J usage is TRBJ2-5; D perhaps matches TRBD2 (5 bases). V was cut by 1 base and J by 5 bases, with 8 bases left in between. Per germline, CDR1 MNHEY and CDR2 SMNVEV (reference sequence). This CDR3 region has 13 residues. The CDR3 bases are TGTGCCAGCAGTTTATGGCGAGGGGAGACCCAGTACTTC. Amino acids: CASSLWRGETQYF.

Many counts were recorded for this clonotype. This chain links TRBV6-1 with TRBJ1-5, with unresolved D. Between the trimmed V and J ends, which lost 3 bases and 10 bases, there was a span of 13 bases. This CDR3 region has 13 residues. CDR1 is MNHNS and CDR2 is SASEGT in the germline V gene. CDR3 region: CASSDAAADPQHF. Written as DNA, the CDR3 is TGTGCCAGCAGTGACGCGGCGGCAGACCCCCAGCATTTT.

This clonotype was seen a few times. The chain recombines TRBV3-1 with TRBJ1-1, with TRBD1 matching over 7 bases. Looked up from germline, CDR1 is LGHDT and CDR2 is YNNKEL (reference sequence). The CDR3 has 15 residues. Trimming at V came to 2 bases and at J to 8 bases, leaving 11 bases not matched to a gene. CDR3 bases: TGTGCCAGCAGCCAAAACCCCGGACAGGAGCACGAAGCTTTCTTT. It specifies CASSQNPGQEHEAFF.

This clonotype was recorded many times. This chain connects TRBV4-1 to TRBJ1-1; D is undetermined. CDR1 and CDR2 (germline): MGHRA, YSYEKL. CDR3 length: 13 residues. V was cut by 0 bases and J by 8 bases, with 10 bases left in between. CDR3 amino acids: CASSQEGLGEAFF. DNA for the CDR3: TGCGCCAGCAGCCAAGAGGGCTTGGGGGAAGCTTTCTTT.

This clonotype was seen many times. The chain carries TRBV12-3 or TRBV12-4 and TRBJ1-4, with 7 nucleotides matching TRBD1. CDR3 length: 13 residues. V dropped 5 bases and J dropped 14; count of bases not matched to a gene: 11. Written as DNA, the CDR3 is TGTGCCAGCAGTCTTCAGGGGGGAACACGTCTGTTTTTT. It translates to CASSLQGGTRLFF.

This clonotype appeared many times. The chain carries TRBV6-1 and TRBJ2-3, with 13 bases identical to TRBD2. This CDR3 region has 17 residues. Germline values: CDR1 MNHNS, CDR2 SASEGT. V was clipped by 9 bases and J by 1 base; unmatched bases: 10. CDR3 sequence reads: CARRELAGGRGTDTQYF. Written as DNA, the CDR3 is TGTGCCAGAAGGGAACTAGCGGGGGGGCGAGGCACAGATACGCAGTATTTT.

This chain connects TRBV7-6 to TRBJ2-7; D gene ambiguous. There are 14 residues in the CDR3. Germline V gene data show CDR1 as SGHVS and CDR2 as FNYEAQ. Trimming pared 4 bases from V and 6 bases from J, leaving 16 bases between. The CDR3 spells CASSSDPSASEQYF. CDR3 sequence (DNA): TGTGCCAGCAGCTCCGATCCGAGCGCCTCCGAGCAGTACTTC.

This clonotype was picked up many times. The CDR3 sequence is CASSLSARQETQYF. The CDR3 DNA sequence: TGTGCCAGCAGTTTAAGTGCCAGACAAGAGACCCAGTACTTC. This rearrangement joins TRBV12-3 or TRBV12-4 to TRBJ2-5, with D unclear. Trimming removed 2 bases from V and 2 bases from J, with 9 bases in between. The CDR3 is 14 residues long.